These 29 T cell receptor beta chains share one sample of origin, sequenced in a study of regulatory T cells. Findings and caveats of the study: In CD3G-deficient patients, conventional CD4+ T cells were enriched for hydrophobic CDR3 residues at positions 6 and 7.

Primers: 52 TRBV forward and 13 TRBJ reverse. Measured with immunoSEQ multiplex PCR; TCRdb has only the in-frame clones, and not every one. The table includes 30,000 to 40,000 clones, about 88% detected once. What these receptors recognize is not known. Source material: conventional CD4+ T cells sorted from blood. These receptors were collected from a person aged 18 to 29 with CD3G deficiency.

The rearrangement uses TRBV6-1 and TRBJ1-2, with D perhaps TRBD1 (6 bases). The CDR3 covers 13 residues. Germline assignment: CDR1 MNHNS and CDR2 SASEGT. V was clipped by 0 bases and J by 8 bases, with 10 bases between them. CDR3 coding DNA: TGTGCCAGCAGTGAAGCGGGGGCGGGAGGCTACACCTTC. This codes for CASSEAGAGGYTF.

This clone appeared a single time. The chain couples TRBV28 to TRBJ1-1; no definite D call. The CDR3 has 12 amino acids. Germline CDR1 reads MDHEN; CDR2 reads SYDVKM. V lost 5 bases to trimming and J lost 8 bases, with 12 bases between them. The CDR3: CASSTRSIEAFF. The CDR3 nucleotides are TGTGCCAGCAGTACACGGTCCATCGAAGCTTTCTTT.

The genes are TRBV28 and TRBJ2-3; no clear D. Trimming took off 1 base at V and 5 bases at J, with 7 bases between the two ends. Germline lookup yields CDR1 MDHEN and CDR2 SYDVKM. The CDR3 is made up of 13 amino acids. The CDR3 here is CASSLSHGDTQYF. The CDR3, as DNA: TGTGCCAGCAGTTTATCGCACGGAGATACGCAGTATTTT.

The chain links TRBV6-1 to TRBJ2-7; 8 nucleotides agree with TRBD1. This CDR3 comprises 15 residues. Trimming cost V 7 bases and J 0 bases; bases outside gene matches: 8. Germline V gene sequence: CDR1 MNHNS, CDR2 SASEGT. The CDR3 here is CASTRQGATSYEQYF. DNA for the CDR3: TGTGCCAGCACCCGTCAGGGGGCGACCTCCTACGAGCAGTACTTC.

This chain uses TRBV18 with TRBJ2-7, with a tentative D call TRBD2 (5 bases). Trimming pared 3 bases from V and 1 base from J, leaving 10 bases between. CDR3 size: 14 residues. CDR1 and CDR2 (germline): KGHSH, LQKENI. The CDR3 loop reads CASSPFRGSYEQYF. The CDR3 coding sequence is TGTGCCAGCTCACCCTTCCGAGGGTCCTACGAGCAGTACTTC.

The chain joins TRBV5-1 to TRBJ2-7, with a possible D match to TRBD2 (6 bases). V lost 4 bases to trimming and J lost 7 bases, with 15 bases between them. Germline loops: CDR1 SGHRS, CDR2 YFSETQ. The CDR3 extends over 13 amino acids. Here the CDR3 reads CASSADWREEQYF. DNA of the CDR3: TGCGCCAGCAGCGCCGACTGGAGGGAAGAGCAGTACTTC.

Here the CDR3 reads CASSYMGYEQFF. For the CDR3, the DNA is TGTGCCAGCAGTTACATGGGGTATGAGCAGTTCTTC. The rearrangement joins TRBV6-5 to TRBJ2-1; D unresolved. Germline V gene sequence: CDR1 MNHEY, CDR2 SVGAGI. Trimming cost V 2 bases and J 8 bases, with 7 bases left between them. The CDR3 is 12 amino acids.

The count of this clone is one. The J gene is TRBJ1-2, the V gene TRBV6-6; 7 bases match TRBD1. Trimming took 5 bases from V and 6 from J; bases not matched to a gene: 9. From germline, CDR1 is MNHNY and CDR2 SVGAGI (reference sequence). CDR3 length: 14 amino acids. The DNA of the CDR3 is TGTGCCAGCAGTCCAGGAAGGGGGCTTCATGGCTACACCTTC. It specifies CASSPGRGLHGYTF.

This rearrangement joins TRBV18 to TRBJ2-7, with TRBD2 identical over 16 bases. The trim removed 4 bases at V and 2 bases at J, leaving 2 bases unmatched. The CDR3 sequence is 16 residues long. Germline V gene sequence: CDR1 KGHSH, CDR2 LQKENI. CDR3 region: CASSLGTSGGAYEQYF. The CDR3 DNA follows: TGTGCCAGCTCACTCGGGACTAGCGGGGGGGCCTACGAGCAGTACTTC.

Concerning this clone itself: This sample includes further DNA sequences coding for the same CDR3. The rearrangement joins TRBV18 to TRBJ1-1; possible D gene TRBD1, 5 bases. V shed 3 bases and J shed 0 bases, with 5 bases lying between them. Germline CDR1 is KGHSH and CDR2 is LQKENI. The CDR3 contains 13 residues. The CDR3 sequence is CASSPGLNTEAFF. The CDR3 nucleotides read TGTGCCAGCTCACCGGGGCTGAACACTGAAGCTTTCTTT.

The V gene is TRBV28, the J gene TRBJ1-1, with 9 bases fitting TRBD1. This CDR3 has 15 residues. The germline V gene encodes CDR1 MDHEN and CDR2 SYDVKM. V lost 8 bases to trimming and J lost 4 bases; unmatched junction nucleotides: 11. CDR3 nucleotide sequence: TGTGCCAGCGGCCGGGACAGGGCTGTTTTCACTGAAGCTTTCTTT. Encoded protein: CASGRDRAVFTEAFF.

This clone was found a few times. The chain has TRBV19 and TRBJ2-1; 9 bases match TRBD1. Germline V gene data show CDR1 as LNHDA and CDR2 as SQIVND (reference sequence). This CDR3 has 13 amino acids. The ends lost 4 bases at V and 8 bases at J; junction bases unmatched: 3. The CDR3 protein is CASSRTGADEQFF. The DNA for the CDR3 is TGTGCCAGTAGTAGGACAGGGGCAGATGAGCAGTTCTTC.

The chain carries TRBV5-1 and TRBJ1-2; D ambiguous. Trimming pared 0 bases from V and 2 bases from J, leaving 8 bases between. The CDR3 spans 14 residues. Per the germline V gene, CDR1 is SGHRS and CDR2 is YFSETQ. The CDR3 sequence: CASSLGPSNYGYTF. The DNA for the CDR3 is TGCGCCAGCAGCTTGGGACCGTCAAACTATGGCTACACCTTC.

This chain links TRBV5-1 with TRBJ2-1, with a weak D call TRBD1 (6 bases). CDR1 and CDR2 (germline): SGHRS, YFSETQ. This CDR3 region has 15 residues. The V end lost 0 bases, the J end lost 6 bases, and 13 bases lay between the germline ends. The CDR3 protein is CASSLGPGAFNEQFF. Written as DNA, the CDR3 is TGCGCCAGCAGCTTGGGCCCAGGGGCATTCAATGAGCAGTTCTTC.

J is TRBJ2-7 and V is TRBV18; 7 positions match TRBD2. This CDR3 spans 13 amino acids. V trimming: 8 bases; J trimming: 1 base; junction bases outside the gene matches: 5. CDR1 is KGHSH, CDR2 LQKENI, per germline. CDR3 in amino acids: CASRASGSYEQYF. CDR3 bases: TGTGCCAGCAGGGCTAGCGGATCCTACGAGCAGTACTTC.

The rearrangement joins TRBV6-1 to TRBJ1-2; D ambiguous. The V end was cut by 2 bases, the J end by 4 bases, with 8 bases between. CDR3 size: 13 residues. Germline V gene lookup returns CDR1 MNHNS and CDR2 SASEGT. CDR3 coding DNA: TGTGCCAGCAGTGAAATCCGGTTCTATGGCTACACCTTC. Translated, it gives CASSEIRFYGYTF.

The gene calls are TRBV5-1 and TRBJ1-2, with D possibly matching TRBD1 (5 bases). Trimming cost V 5 bases and J 8 bases, with 22 bases left between them. The CDR3 is 15 residues long. Germline-derived CDR1 and CDR2 are SGHRS and YFSETQ. The CDR3 region has the DNA TGCGCCAGCAGGTCTACTTGGGCCGGGGCAGGAGGCTACACCTTC. It yields the protein CASRSTWAGAGGYTF.

The gene calls are TRBV28 and TRBJ2-5, with TRBD1 identical over 10 bases. Germline V CDR1 and CDR2: MDHEN, SYDVKM. The CDR3 extends over 13 amino acids. DNA for the CDR3: TGTGCTACCGACAGGGGGCGAAGGGAGACCCAGTACTTC. Its translation: CATDRGRRETQYF.

This chain joins TRBV6-1 and TRBJ1-2; the D gene is possibly TRBD1 (5 bases). V lost 8 bases and J lost 8, with 18 bases in between. Germline CDR1 is MNHNS and CDR2 is SASEGT. The CDR3 sequence is 13 residues long. The CDR3 sequence is CASQRDGPGGYTF. DNA of the CDR3: TGTGCCAGCCAGAGGGACGGCCCAGGGGGCTACACCTTC.

The chain joins TRBV11-2 to TRBJ2-3; 14 bases map to TRBD2. Germline V lookup: CDR1 SGHAT, CDR2 FQNNGV. J was trimmed by 1 base and V by 5 bases; bases with no gene match: 8. The CDR3 length is 18 residues. CDR3 in DNA: TGTGCCAGCAGCCACCGACTAGCGGGGGGGCTTGGCACAGATACGCAGTATTTT. Translation gives CASSHRLAGGLGTDTQYF.

This clone has more than one count but fewer than ten. CDR3 protein: CASSPAGSSGNTIYF. CDR3 DNA sequence: TGTGCCAGCAGTCCGGCCGGGAGCTCTGGAAACACCATATATTTT. The chain combines TRBV6-1 with TRBJ1-3; D remains ambiguous. Per the germline V gene, CDR1 is MNHNS and CDR2 is SASEGT. The CDR3 contains 15 residues. V shed 5 bases and J shed 0 bases, with 11 bases lying between them.

This chain links TRBV5-1 with TRBJ2-3; unclear D gene. CDR1 is SGHRS and CDR2 is YFSETQ in the germline V gene. Trimming pared 1 base from V and 6 bases from J, leaving 9 bases between. The CDR3 is made up of 13 amino acids. The CDR3 is CASSLRTDDTQYF. Written as DNA, the CDR3 is TGCGCCAGCAGCTTGCGCACGGACGATACGCAGTATTTT. Complete variable domain (other parts from reference TRBV5-1 and TRBJ2-3): KAGVTQTPRYLIKTRGQQVTLSCSPISGHRSVSWYQQTPGQGLQFLFEYFSETQRNKGNFPGRFSGRQFSNSRSEMNVSTLELGDSALYLCASSLRTDDTQYFGPGTRLTVL.

This chain joins TRBV28 and TRBJ1-2, with 9 positions matching TRBD1. The CDR3 sequence is 13 residues long. Germline V gene lookup returns CDR1 MDHEN and CDR2 SYDVKM. V trimming: 5 bases; J trimming: 8 bases; junction bases outside the gene matches: 6. CDR3 DNA sequence: TGTGCCAGCAGTACCGGGACAGGGAGAGGCTACACCTTC. Translated, it gives CASSTGTGRGYTF.

The chain links TRBV6-5 to TRBJ2-2; D may match TRBD1 or TRBD2 (6 bases each). The ends were cut back, 2 bases at V and 6 bases at J, with 16 bases in the middle. The germline V gene has CDR1 MNHEY and CDR2 SVGAGI. This CDR3 contains 16 residues. CDR3 DNA sequence: TGTGCCAGCAGTTACCTCTTGGGGGGCGAGCCCGGGGAGCTGTTTTTT. This codes for CASSYLLGGEPGELFF.

This clone was detected a few times. J is TRBJ1-2 and V is TRBV19; D gene unclear. V lost 3 bases, J lost 1 base, and 9 bases lay in between. There are 14 residues in the CDR3. Germline CDR1 and CDR2: LNHDA and SQIVND (reference sequence). The CDR3 loop reads CASSMAGINYGYTF. The CDR3, as DNA: TGTGCCAGTAGTATGGCCGGGATTAACTATGGCTACACCTTC.

The V and J genes are TRBV18 and TRBJ2-7; no clear D gene. CDR1 KGHSH and CDR2 LQKENI come from the germline V gene. The CDR3 loop spans 13 amino acids. V lost 3 bases to trimming and J lost 5 bases, with 11 bases between them. The CDR3 here is CASSPWGDHEQYF. CDR3 nucleotide sequence: TGTGCCAGCTCACCTTGGGGTGACCACGAGCAGTACTTC.

The chain combines TRBV28 with TRBJ2-7; 8 bases match TRBD1. This CDR3 has 13 amino acids. Germline CDR1 MDHEN, CDR2 SYDVKM. Unmatched junction bases numbered 2, after V lost 4 bases and J lost 3 bases. For the CDR3, the DNA is TGTGCCAGCAGTTATACAGGGGGCTACGAGCAGTACTTC. Protein product: CASSYTGGYEQYF.

The chain's CDR3 is CASSLASPGGTDTQYF. The CDR3 DNA sequence: TGCGCCAGCAGCTTGGCCTCGCCAGGGGGCACAGATACGCAGTATTTT. The V call is TRBV5-1, the J call TRBJ2-3; D perhaps matches TRBD1 (6 bases). The CDR3 runs 16 residues. V lost 0 bases, J lost 1 base, and 12 bases lay in between. The germline V gene has CDR1 SGHRS and CDR2 YFSETQ.

The genes are TRBV18 and TRBJ2-7; weak D call: TRBD2 (6 bases). Trimming pared 4 bases from V and 5 bases from J, leaving 9 bases between. The CDR3 consists of 12 residues. Germline assignment: CDR1 KGHSH and CDR2 LQKENI. CDR3 in DNA: TGTGCCAGCTCACAGGGGAGGAACGAGCAGTACTTC. This codes for CASSQGRNEQYF. Filled out from reference TRBV18 and TRBJ2-7, the complete variable domain reads NAGVMQNPRHLVRRRGQEARLRCSPMKGHSHVYWYRQLPEEGLKFMVYLQKENIIDESGMPKERFSAEFPKEGPSILRIQQVVRGDSAAYFCASSQGRNEQYFGPGTRLTVT.